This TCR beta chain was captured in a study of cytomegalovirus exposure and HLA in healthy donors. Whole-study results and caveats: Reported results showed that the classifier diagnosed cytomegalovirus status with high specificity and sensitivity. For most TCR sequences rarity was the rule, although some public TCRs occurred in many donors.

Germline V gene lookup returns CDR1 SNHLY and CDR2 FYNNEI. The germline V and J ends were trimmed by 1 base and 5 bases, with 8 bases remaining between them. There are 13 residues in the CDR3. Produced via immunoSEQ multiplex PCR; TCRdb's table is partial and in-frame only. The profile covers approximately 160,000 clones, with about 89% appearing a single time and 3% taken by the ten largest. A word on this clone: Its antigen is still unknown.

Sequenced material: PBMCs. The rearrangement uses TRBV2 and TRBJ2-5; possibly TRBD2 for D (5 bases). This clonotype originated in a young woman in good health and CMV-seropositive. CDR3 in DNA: TGTGCCAGCAGTGAAGGGGTAGCGGAGACCCAGTACTTC. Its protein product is CASSEGVAETQYF.